The TCR beta chain under discussion was sequenced for a study of blood T cell repertoires in COVID-19. The trim removed 4 bases at V and 2 bases at J, leaving 6 bases unmatched. The CDR3 runs 15 residues. Germline CDR1 and CDR2: SGHRS and YFSETQ. The protocol was immunoSEQ multiplex PCR, while the TCRdb copy is restricted to in-frame clones and leaves out a portion. The sample carries about 190,000 clones, over 75% recorded once. The chain joins TRBV5-1 to TRBJ2-1, with TRBD2 matching over 7 bases. The material sequenced was peripheral blood. The sequence was collected from an elderly woman with active or convalescent COVID-19. As DNA, the CDR3 is TGCGCCAGCAGCCCGGGCGGGGGAGCCTACAATGAGCAGTTCTTC. It translates to CASSPGGGAYNEQFF.